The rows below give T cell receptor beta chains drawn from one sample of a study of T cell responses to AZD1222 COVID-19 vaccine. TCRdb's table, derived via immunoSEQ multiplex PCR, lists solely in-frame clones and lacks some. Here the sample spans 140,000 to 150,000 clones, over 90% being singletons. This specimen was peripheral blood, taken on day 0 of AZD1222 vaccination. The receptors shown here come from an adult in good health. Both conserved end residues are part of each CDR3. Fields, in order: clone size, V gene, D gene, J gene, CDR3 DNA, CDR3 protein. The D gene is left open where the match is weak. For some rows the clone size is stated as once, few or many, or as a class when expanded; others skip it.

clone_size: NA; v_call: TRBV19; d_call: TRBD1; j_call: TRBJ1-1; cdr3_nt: TGTGCCAGTAGTACCCGGACAGGGGTCAAGACTGAAGCTTTCTTT; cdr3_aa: CASSTRTGVKTEAFF
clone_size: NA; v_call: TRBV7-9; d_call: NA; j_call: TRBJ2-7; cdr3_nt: TGTGCCAGCAGCCTTCAACCCAGCGAGCAGTACTTC; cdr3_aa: CASSLQPSEQYF
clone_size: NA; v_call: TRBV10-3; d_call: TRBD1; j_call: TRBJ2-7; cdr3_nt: TGTGCCATCAGTGGTGGGACAGGGGATTCGGACGAGCAGTACTTC; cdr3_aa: CAISGGTGDSDEQYF
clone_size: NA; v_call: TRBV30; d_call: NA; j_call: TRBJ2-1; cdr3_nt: TGTGCCTGGAGTCCCCGGGGCATTTCATACAATGAGCAGTTCTTC; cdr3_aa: CAWSPRGISYNEQFF
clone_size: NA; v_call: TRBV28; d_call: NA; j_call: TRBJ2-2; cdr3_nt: TGTGCCAGCAGTCCCAGGGTCGACGGGGAGCTGTTTTTT; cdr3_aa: CASSPRVDGELFF
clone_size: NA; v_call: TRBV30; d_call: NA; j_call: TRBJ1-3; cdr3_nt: TGTGCCTGGAGTGAAGGTCTGGGAGGAAACACCATATATTTT; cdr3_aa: CAWSEGLGGNTIYF
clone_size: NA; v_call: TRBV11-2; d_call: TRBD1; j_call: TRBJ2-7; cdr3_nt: TGTGCCAGCAGCTGGACAGGCCGCTACGAGCAGTACTTC; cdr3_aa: CASSWTGRYEQYF
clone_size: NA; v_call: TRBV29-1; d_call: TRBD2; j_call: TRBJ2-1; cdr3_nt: TGCAGCGCCCTACTAGCGGGAGACGGTGAGCAGTTCTTC; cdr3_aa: CSALLAGDGEQFF
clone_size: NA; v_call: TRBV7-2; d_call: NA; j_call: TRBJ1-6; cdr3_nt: TGTGCCAGCAGCTTAGTAGGGGCGGGGGATTCACCCCTCCACTTT; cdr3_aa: CASSLVGAGDSPLHF
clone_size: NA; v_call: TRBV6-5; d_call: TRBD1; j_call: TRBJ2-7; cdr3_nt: TGTGCCAGCAGTTCCGGACAGGGGTGGGCCTACGAGCAGTACTTC; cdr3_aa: CASSSGQGWAYEQYF
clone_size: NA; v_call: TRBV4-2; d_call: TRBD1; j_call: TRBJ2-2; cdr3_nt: TGTGCCAGCAGCCAAAGGACAGGGGACACCGGGGAGCTGTTTTTT; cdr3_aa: CASSQRTGDTGELFF
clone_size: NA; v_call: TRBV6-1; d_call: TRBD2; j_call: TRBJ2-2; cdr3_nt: TGTGCCAGCAGTGAAGTCAAGCCTTTCCGGACTAGCATCGGGGAGCTGTTTTTT; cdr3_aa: CASSEVKPFRTSIGELFF
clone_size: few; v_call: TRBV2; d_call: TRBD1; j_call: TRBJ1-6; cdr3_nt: TGTGCCAGCAGTGACCTAACCTCGCTTGACAGGGGAGTAGGTTCACCCCTCCACTTT; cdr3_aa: CASSDLTSLDRGVGSPLHF
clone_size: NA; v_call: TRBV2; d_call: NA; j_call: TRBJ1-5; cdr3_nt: TGTGCCAGCAGGGGGGACCGAATGAGCAATCAGCCCCAGCATTTT; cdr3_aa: CASRGDRMSNQPQHF
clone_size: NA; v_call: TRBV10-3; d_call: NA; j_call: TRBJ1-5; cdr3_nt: TGTGCCATCAGTGTCGACAGGCGAAATCAGCCCCAGCATTTT; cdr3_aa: CAISVDRRNQPQHF
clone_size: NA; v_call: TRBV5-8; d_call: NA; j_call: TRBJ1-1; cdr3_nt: TGTGCCAGCAGCTTGGGTCAGGACCGTGAAGCTTTCTTT; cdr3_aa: CASSLGQDREAFF
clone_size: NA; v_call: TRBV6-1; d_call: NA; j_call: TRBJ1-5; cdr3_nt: TGTGCCAGCAGTGAAGTGGCAGATAGCAATCAGCCCCAGCATTTT; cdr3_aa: CASSEVADSNQPQHF
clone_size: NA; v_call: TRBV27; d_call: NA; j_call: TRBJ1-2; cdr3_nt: TGTGCCAGCAGCCCGGGCCGAGGGAATGGCTACACCTTC; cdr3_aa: CASSPGRGNGYTF
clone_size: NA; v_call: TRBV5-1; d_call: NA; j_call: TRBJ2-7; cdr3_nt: TGCGCCAGCAGCTTGGATTTATACGAGCAGTACTTC; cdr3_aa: CASSLDLYEQYF
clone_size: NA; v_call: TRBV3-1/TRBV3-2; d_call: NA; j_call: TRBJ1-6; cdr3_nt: TGTGCCAGCAGCCAAGTGGGGGTGGGTTCACCCCTCCACTTT; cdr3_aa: CASSQVGVGSPLHF
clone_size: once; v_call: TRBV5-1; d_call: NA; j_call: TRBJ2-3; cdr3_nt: TGCGCCAGCAGCTCGCAGGAAAGCACAGATACGCAGTATTTT; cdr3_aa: CASSSQESTDTQYF
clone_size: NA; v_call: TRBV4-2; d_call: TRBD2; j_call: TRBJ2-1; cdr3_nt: TGTGCCAGCAGCCAAAGCGGGAGACTCTACAATGAGCAGTTCTTC; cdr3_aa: CASSQSGRLYNEQFF
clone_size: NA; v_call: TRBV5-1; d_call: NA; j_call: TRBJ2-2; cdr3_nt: TGCGCCAGCAGCTTGTCCGGGAGCGCGAACACCGGGGAGCTGTTTTTT; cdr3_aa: CASSLSGSANTGELFF
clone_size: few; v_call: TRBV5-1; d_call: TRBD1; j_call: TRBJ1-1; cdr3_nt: TGCGCCAGCAGCCCGGATTCCGGGACAGGGGTCACTGAAGCTTTCTTT; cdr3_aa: CASSPDSGTGVTEAFF
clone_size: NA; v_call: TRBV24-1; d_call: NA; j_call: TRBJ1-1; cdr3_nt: TGTGCCACGGGCAAGCGGCCTTTCTTT; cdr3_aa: CATGKRPFF
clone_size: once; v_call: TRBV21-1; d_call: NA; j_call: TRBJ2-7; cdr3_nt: TGTGCCAGCAGCAAAGGTAGAGAGTTGGTGTACTTC; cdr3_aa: CASSKGRELVYF
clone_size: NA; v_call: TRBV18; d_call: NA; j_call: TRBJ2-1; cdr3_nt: TGTGCCAGCTCACGGGGGTTGAGTGGGACCGAGTACAATGAGCAGTTCTTC; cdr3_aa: CASSRGLSGTEYNEQFF
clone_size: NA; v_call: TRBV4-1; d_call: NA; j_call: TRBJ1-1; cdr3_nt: TGCGCCAGCAGCCAAGTTATAGGAGAAGCTTTCTTT; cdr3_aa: CASSQVIGEAFF
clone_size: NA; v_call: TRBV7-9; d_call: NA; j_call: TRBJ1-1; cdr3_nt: TGTGCCAGCAGCTCCCTCCGGGACACTGAAGCTTTCTTT; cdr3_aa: CASSSLRDTEAFF
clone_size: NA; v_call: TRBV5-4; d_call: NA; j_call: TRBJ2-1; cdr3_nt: TGTGCCAGCAGCTTGGTCGGGAGTTACAATGAGCAGTTCTTC; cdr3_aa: CASSLVGSYNEQFF
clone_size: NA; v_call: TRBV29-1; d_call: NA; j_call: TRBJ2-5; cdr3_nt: TGCAGCGTTGGACATCCTAGGGAGACCCAGTACTTC; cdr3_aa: CSVGHPRETQYF
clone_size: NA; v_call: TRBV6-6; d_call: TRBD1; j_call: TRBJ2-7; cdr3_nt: TGTGCCAGCAGTCCCAACCTTCTCGACAGGGTGAGACACGAGCAGTACTTC; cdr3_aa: CASSPNLLDRVRHEQYF
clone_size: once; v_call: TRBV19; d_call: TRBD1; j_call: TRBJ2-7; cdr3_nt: TGTGCCAGTGGATTGCCAGGACAGGGTTCCTACGAGCAGTACTTC; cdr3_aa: CASGLPGQGSYEQYF
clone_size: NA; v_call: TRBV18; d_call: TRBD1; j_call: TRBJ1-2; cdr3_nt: TGTGCCAGCTCACCTACGGGACAGGGAGATGGCTACACCTTC; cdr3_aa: CASSPTGQGDGYTF
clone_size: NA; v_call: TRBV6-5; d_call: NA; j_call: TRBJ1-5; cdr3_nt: TGTGCCACCTCAGAAAGGCGCAATCAGCCCCAGCATTTT; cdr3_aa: CATSERRNQPQHF
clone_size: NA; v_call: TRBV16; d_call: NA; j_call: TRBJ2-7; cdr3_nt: TGTGCCAGCAGCCAAGGAGTCGGGAGCTCCTACGAGCAGTACTTC; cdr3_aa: CASSQGVGSSYEQYF
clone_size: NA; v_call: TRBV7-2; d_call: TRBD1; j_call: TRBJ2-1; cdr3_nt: TGTGCCAGCAGCCAATCCGGGACAGGTTACAATGAGCAGTTCTTC; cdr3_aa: CASSQSGTGYNEQFF
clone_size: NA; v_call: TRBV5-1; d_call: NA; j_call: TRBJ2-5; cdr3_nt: TGCGCCAGCTCCATGCAAGAGACCCAGTACTTC; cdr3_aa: CASSMQETQYF
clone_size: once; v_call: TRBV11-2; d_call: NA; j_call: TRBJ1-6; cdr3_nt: TGTGCCAGCAGCCGCGTGGCCTACAGCTCCTATAATTCACCCCTCCACTTT; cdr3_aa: CASSRVAYSSYNSPLHF
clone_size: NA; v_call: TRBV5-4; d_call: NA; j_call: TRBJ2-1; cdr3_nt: TGTGCCAGCAGCTCAGCGGCAAGCTCCTACAATGAGCAGTTCTTC; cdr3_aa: CASSSAASSYNEQFF
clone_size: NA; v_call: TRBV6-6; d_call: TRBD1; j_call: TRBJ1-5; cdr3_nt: TGTGCCAGCCGAAAGATAGACAGGGGGAATCAGCCCCAGCATTTT; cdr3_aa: CASRKIDRGNQPQHF
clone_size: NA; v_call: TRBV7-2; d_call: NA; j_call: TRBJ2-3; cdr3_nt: TGTGCCAGCAGCCCGTCGCCCCGGGCAGATACGCAGTATTTT; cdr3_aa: CASSPSPRADTQYF
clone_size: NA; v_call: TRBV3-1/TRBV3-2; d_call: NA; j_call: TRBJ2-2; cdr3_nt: TGTGCCAGCAGCCAAGATGACGGGAGGGAGCTGTTTTTT; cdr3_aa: CASSQDDGRELFF
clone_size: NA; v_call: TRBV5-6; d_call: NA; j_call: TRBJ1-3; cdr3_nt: TGTGCCAGCAGCCGAGGGCCCCCGGGAAACACCATATATTTT; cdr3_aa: CASSRGPPGNTIYF
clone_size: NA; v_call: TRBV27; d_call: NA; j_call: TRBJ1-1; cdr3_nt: TGTGCCAGCAGTTTATCCTGGAACACTGAAGCTTTCTTT; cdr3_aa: CASSLSWNTEAFF
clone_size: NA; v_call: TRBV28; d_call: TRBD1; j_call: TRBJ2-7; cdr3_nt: TGTGCCAGCAGGAAGGTCGGGACAGCTTCCTACGAGCAGTACTTC; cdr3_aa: CASRKVGTASYEQYF
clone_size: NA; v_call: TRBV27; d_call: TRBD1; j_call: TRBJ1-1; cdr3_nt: TGTGCCAGCACACCCCGGGGACAGGACTTTGTGAACACTGAAGCTTTCTTT; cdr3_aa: CASTPRGQDFVNTEAFF
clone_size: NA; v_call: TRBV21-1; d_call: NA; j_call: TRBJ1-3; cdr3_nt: TGTGCCAGCAGCAAAAATCCCCCTCCTACGGCTTCGATCTCTGGAAACACCATATATTTT; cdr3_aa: CASSKNPPPTASISGNTIYF
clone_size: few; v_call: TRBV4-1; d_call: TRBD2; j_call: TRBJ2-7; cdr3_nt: TGCGCCAGCAGCCAAGATCCACTAGCGGGAGCATCCTACGAGCAGTACTTC; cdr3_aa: CASSQDPLAGASYEQYF
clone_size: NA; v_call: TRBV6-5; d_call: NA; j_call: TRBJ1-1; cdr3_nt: TGTGCCAGCAGGCGAACTACAGGGCTCACTGAAGCTTTCTTT; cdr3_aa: CASRRTTGLTEAFF